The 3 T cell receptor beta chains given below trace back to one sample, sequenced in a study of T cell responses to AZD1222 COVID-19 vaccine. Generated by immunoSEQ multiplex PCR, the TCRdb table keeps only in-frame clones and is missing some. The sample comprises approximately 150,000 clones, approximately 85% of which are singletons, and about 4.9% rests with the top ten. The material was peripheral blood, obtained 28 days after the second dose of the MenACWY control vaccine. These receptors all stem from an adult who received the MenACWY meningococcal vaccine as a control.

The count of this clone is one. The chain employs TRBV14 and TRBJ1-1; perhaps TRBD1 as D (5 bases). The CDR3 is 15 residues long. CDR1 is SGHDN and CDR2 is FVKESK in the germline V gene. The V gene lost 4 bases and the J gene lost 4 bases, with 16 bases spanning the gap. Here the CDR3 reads CASSPPFNGGTEAFF. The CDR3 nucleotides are TGTGCCAGCAGCCCCCCATTCAACGGGGGCACTGAAGCTTTCTTT.

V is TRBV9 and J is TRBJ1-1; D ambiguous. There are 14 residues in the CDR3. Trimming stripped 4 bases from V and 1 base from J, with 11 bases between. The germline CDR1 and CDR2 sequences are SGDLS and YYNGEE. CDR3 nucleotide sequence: TGTGCCAGCAGCATTGGACCGACGAACACTGAAGCTTTCTTT. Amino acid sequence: CASSIGPTNTEAFF.

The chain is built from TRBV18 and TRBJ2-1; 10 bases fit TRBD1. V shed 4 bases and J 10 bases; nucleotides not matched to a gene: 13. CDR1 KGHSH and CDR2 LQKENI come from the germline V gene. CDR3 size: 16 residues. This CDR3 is CASSQLGTGEYREQFF. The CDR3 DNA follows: TGTGCCAGCTCACAACTAGGGACAGGGGAGTACCGCGAGCAGTTCTTC. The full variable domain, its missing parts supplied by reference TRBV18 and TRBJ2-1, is NAGVMQNPRHLVRRRGQEARLRCSPMKGHSHVYWYRQLPEEGLKFMVYLQKENIIDESGMPKERFSAEFPKEGPSILRIQQVVRGDSAAYFCASSQLGTGEYREQFFGPGTRLTVL.